These 2 T cell receptor beta chains were all obtained from the same sample, sequenced in a study of T cell responses to AZD1222 COVID-19 vaccine. Only in-frame clones appear in the TCRdb table, and some are missing; sequencing was by immunoSEQ multiplex PCR. The sample has some 96,000 clones; 88% are singletons. The sequenced sample was peripheral blood, obtained on day 0 of AZD1222 vaccination. These receptors were taken from an adult in good health.

The table lists this clone with a count of one. The rearrangement joins TRBV7-3 to TRBJ2-2; no firm D call. CDR1 and CDR2 from the germline V gene are SGHTA and FQGTGA. This CDR3 comprises 13 residues. The V end lost 5 bases, the J end lost 0 bases, and 4 bases lay between the germline ends. CDR3 amino acids: CASSQSNTGELFF. The CDR3 DNA follows: TGTGCCAGCAGCCAATCGAACACCGGGGAGCTGTTTTTT. The full variable domain, with the rest looked up from reference TRBV7-3 and TRBJ2-2, is GAGVSQTPSNKVTEKGKYVELRCDPISGHTALYWYRQSLGQGPEFLIYFQGTGAADDSGLPNDRFFAVRPEGSVSTLKIQRTERGDSAVYLCASSQSNTGELFFGEGSRLTVL.

This rearrangement joins TRBV28 to TRBJ1-2, with a weak D call TRBD1 (6 bases). CDR3 length: 12 amino acids. Trimming shortened V by 6 bases and J by 8 bases, and 13 bases separated the two germline ends. Per the germline V gene, CDR1 is MDHEN and CDR2 is SYDVKM. The CDR3 region has the DNA TGTGCCAGCAGCCTTCAGGGGCTCGGCTACACCTTC. It translates to CASSLQGLGYTF.